Reported below is one T cell receptor (beta chain). These data originate in a study of blood T cells in healthy people across ages. Background on the study: For every two T cells, template switching captured about one barcoded beta molecule.

Combining a sample-barcoded 5' primer with a J-beta primer mix, a second PCR ran for 7 to 11 cycles. Unique molecular identifiers of 12 random nucleotides labeled each cDNA. One entry per CDR3 protein, called by TCRdb with MiXCR from the 5' RACE reads. There are roughly 1.4 million distinct CDR3 sequences in the sample; around 59% occur only once, and about 6.3% lies in the top ten. The CDR3 has 15 amino acids. The V and J ends lost 0 bases and 5 bases, in that order; junction bases with no gene match: 4. Germline V gene data show CDR1 as SGHRS and CDR2 as YFSETQ. This receptor was identified in a man aged 18-30 years in good health. The chain joins TRBV5-1 to TRBJ1-4; 7 positions agree with TRBD1. Material for sequencing was blood. CDR3 loop: CASSLEGTVNEKLFF. In DNA form, the CDR3 reads TGCGCCAGCAGCTTGGAAGGGACAGTCAATGAAAAACTGTTTTTT.